This TCR beta chain was observed in a study of blood T cell repertoires in COVID-19. The overall study: In each case, the material was cDNA or gDNA derived from T cells, B-cell-depleted T cells, or PBMCs.

This CDR3 has 18 amino acids. The germline V gene encodes CDR1 SGHRS and CDR2 YFSETQ. V lost 0 bases and J 1 base, leaving 19 bases between the germline ends. As handled by the study authors: Reference gene primer amplification in the assay estimated nucleated cell counts. Sequenced by immunoSEQ multiplex PCR; TCRdb stores in-frame clones only, minus some. V, J and clone size derive from that table, while D and trimming were established from the DNA sequence. The profile shows approximately 150,000 clones, 70% to 90% of them singletons. The TCR was taken from a human donor in a cohort sampled during active COVID-19. The chain employs TRBV5-1 and TRBJ2-5; perhaps TRBD1 as D (6 bases). Sequencing was done on a sample of peripheral blood. This chain's CDR3 is CASSLGAGARVVQETQYF. The CDR3 region has the DNA TGCGCCAGCAGCTTGGGGGCAGGGGCAAGGGTGGTCCAAGAGACCCAGTACTTC.